The rows below give T cell receptor beta chains drawn from one sample of a study of blood T cell repertoires in COVID-19. The assay was immunoSEQ multiplex PCR, and TCRdb's table has in-frame clones only and misses some. The sample lists under 300,000 clones; about 90% were seen once. Material: PBMCs or T cells enriched from blood (not recorded which). Every receptor here comes from a woman between 35 and 50 years old who had been exposed to COVID-19. Both conserved end residues are part of each CDR3. The listing skips clone size in some rows; elsewhere it reads once, few, many or a size class.

>TRBV7-2|TRBJ1-2|NA|16
CASSLRTVHTNYGYTF
>TRBV13|TRBJ2-2|NA|14
CASSPLRGTGELFF
>TRBV27|TRBJ1-1|once|12
CASSSPGTEAFF
>TRBV7-8|TRBJ2-7|NA|16
CASSPLGEQILYEQYF
>TRBV19|TRBJ2-7|NA|17
CASSIGMRALRAYEQYF
>TRBV19|TRBJ2-1|NA|18
CASSIGGVSGSSYNEQFF
>TRBV5-8|TRBJ1-3|NA|14
CASSKLVTGNTIYF
>TRBV3-1/TRBV3-2|TRBJ1-6|once|18
CASSQEKRNRALNSPLHF
>TRBV11-2|TRBJ1-1|few|14
CASSMNRAGTEAFF
>TRBV5-6|TRBJ1-6|once|15
CASSLVGTGPSPLHF
>TRBV7-2|TRBJ2-1|NA|15
CASSFMVAGNNEQFF
>TRBV9|TRBJ2-3|NA|17
CASSARGSGGATDTQYF
>TRBV25-1|TRBJ1-3|NA|13
CASSDDTPNTIYF
>TRBV28|TRBJ1-3|NA|14
CASSLQVPGNTIYF
>TRBV11-2|TRBJ1-3|NA|18
CASSFGTGGIHSGNTIYF
>TRBV6-5|TRBJ2-5|NA|14
CASRLQGARETQYF
>TRBV7-9|TRBJ1-2|NA|13
CASSLGLGGDYTF
>TRBV10-3|TRBJ2-5|NA|16
CAISAQLQITQETQYF
>TRBV2|TRBJ2-3|NA|15
CASSGGAASTDTQYF
>TRBV19|TRBJ1-2|NA|14
CASSSGDRVYGYTF
>TRBV5-4|TRBJ2-2|NA|18
CASSPKSLSGVDAGELFF